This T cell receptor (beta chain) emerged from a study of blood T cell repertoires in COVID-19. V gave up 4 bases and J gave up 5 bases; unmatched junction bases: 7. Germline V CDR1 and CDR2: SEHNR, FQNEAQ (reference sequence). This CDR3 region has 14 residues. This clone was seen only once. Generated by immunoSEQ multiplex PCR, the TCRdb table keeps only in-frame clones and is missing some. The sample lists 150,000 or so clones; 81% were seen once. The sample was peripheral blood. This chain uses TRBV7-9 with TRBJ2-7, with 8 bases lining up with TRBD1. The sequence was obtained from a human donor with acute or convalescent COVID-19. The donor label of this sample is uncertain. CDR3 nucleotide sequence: TGTGCCAGCAGCTCCGACCGGACAGGGAACGAGCAGTACGTC. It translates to CASSSDRTGNEQYV.